Below, 27 T cell receptor beta chains from the same sample are listed, as sequenced in a study of neurological immune-mediated disorders. TCRdb independently ran MiXCR on the 5' RACE reads; one entry per CDR3 protein. The data contain approximately 30,000 distinct CDR3 sequences, about 4% of them singletons. The sequenced sample consisted of CD4+ T cells from blood. These receptors were collected from a woman between 35 and 50 years old in good health.

This clonotype was observed at least ten times. The chain combines TRBV20-1 with TRBJ2-7; maybe TRBD2 (6 bases). Germline values: CDR1 DFQATT, CDR2 SNEGSKA (reference sequence). CDR3 size: 13 residues. Here the CDR3 reads CSGKGEVMDEQYF. CDR3 in DNA: TGCAGCGGGAAAGGGGAGGTCATGGACGAGCAGTACTTC.

This clonotype was found many times. V usage is TRBV4-1 and J usage is TRBJ2-7; D may be TRBD1 or TRBD2 (5 bases each). Trimming removed 2 bases at V and 4 bases at J, with 9 bases between. CDR1 and CDR2 (germline): MGHRA, YSYEKL. This CDR3 is 13 amino acids long. In DNA form, the CDR3 reads TGCGCCAGCAGCCAACCCGGGACGTACGAGCAGTACTTC. Translation gives CASSQPGTYEQYF.

This clonotype was counted a few times. With a much larger clone just one base away, this may be a read error. The chain carries TRBV15 and TRBJ1-2, with TRBD1 as a possible D gene (5 bases). Germline CDR1 and CDR2: LNHNV and YYDKDF (reference sequence). The CDR3 has 15 residues. CDR3 residues: CATSRDSQGSYGYIF. The CDR3 DNA follows: TGTGCCACCAGCAGAGATAGTCAGGGATCCTATGGCTACATCTTC.

This clonotype appeared many times. V and J are TRBV14 and TRBJ1-2; D is undetermined. Germline V gene data show CDR1 as SGHDN and CDR2 as FVKESK. The CDR3 sequence is 15 residues long. The V end lost 0 bases, the J end lost 0 bases, and 8 bases lay between the germline ends. The CDR3 is CASSQDLRPNYGYTF. The CDR3 region has the DNA TGTGCCAGCAGCCAAGATCTCAGGCCTAACTATGGCTACACCTTC.

This clonotype appeared many times. The chain recombines TRBV5-1 with TRBJ2-3; no firm D call. The V gene lost 4 bases and the J gene lost 1 base, with 7 bases spanning the gap. Germline values: CDR1 SGHRS, CDR2 YFSETQ. The CDR3 is 13 residues long. CDR3 loop: CASSGTGTDTQYF. The CDR3 bases are TGCGCCAGCAGCGGAACAGGCACAGATACGCAGTATTTT.

This clonotype was recorded many times. The chain has TRBV5-1 and TRBJ1-4; D is uncertain. This CDR3 has 15 amino acids. The V gene lost 2 bases and the J gene lost 6 bases, with 14 bases spanning the gap. Germline V CDR1 and CDR2: SGHRS, YFSETQ. This chain's CDR3 is CASSLDGNEDEKLFF. CDR3 nucleotide sequence: TGCGCCAGCAGCTTAGACGGGAACGAGGATGAAAAACTGTTTTTT.

This clonotype has ten or more counts. The V call is TRBV20-1, the J call TRBJ2-1; 10 bases are a match to TRBD2. The V gene end was trimmed by 1 base and the J gene end by 1 base; junction bases not matched to a gene: 16. This CDR3 spans 20 amino acids. The germline V gene has CDR1 DFQATT and CDR2 SNEGSKA (reference sequence). CDR3: CSARASPGTSDPGSYNEQFF. The CDR3, as DNA: TGCAGTGCTAGAGCGTCCCCCGGGACTAGCGATCCCGGGTCCTACAATGAGCAGTTCTTC.

The V and J genes are TRBV29-1 and TRBJ2-5; TRBD1 agrees at 8 bases. This CDR3 contains 17 residues. CDR1 is SQVTM, CDR2 ANQGSEA, per germline. Trimming took 2 bases from V and 7 from J; bases not matched to a gene: 18. DNA for the CDR3: TGCAGCGTTGAAAGGTCCGGACAGGGATGGCGGTTCGGGACCCAGTACTTC. Its translation is CSVERSGQGWRFGTQYF.

There are many counts of this clonotype. CDR3 coding DNA: TGCGCCAGCAGTGACCCCGGGACAGGGGGGAATGAGCAGTTCTTC. This gives the protein CASSDPGTGGNEQFF. This chain uses TRBV10-2 with TRBJ2-1; 11 bases match TRBD1. The CDR3 is made up of 15 amino acids. The V and J ends lost 3 bases and 7 bases, in that order; junction bases with no gene match: 5. In germline, CDR1 is WSHSY, CDR2 SAAADI.

This clonotype was picked up many times. The V and J genes are TRBV20-1 and TRBJ2-1, with 7 bases aligning to TRBD2. With 3 bases clipped from V and 7 bases from J, the junction kept 15 bases outside the gene matches. Per the germline V gene, CDR1 is DFQATT and CDR2 is SNEGSKA (reference sequence). CDR3 length equals 16 residues. The CDR3, as DNA: TGCAGTGCTAGCCCACTTTTGCCGCGGGAGTTAAATGAGCAGTTCTTC. Protein sequence: CSASPLLPRELNEQFF.

This clonotype was observed many times. The CDR3 DNA is TGCAGTGCTCCCCTGACTCCCACAGATACGCAGTATTTT. This translates into CSAPLTPTDTQYF. The chain couples TRBV20-1 to TRBJ2-3; D is uncertain. With 5 bases removed from V and 2 bases from J, the gap between germline ends came to 11 bases. CDR1 is DFQATT, CDR2 SNEGSKA, per germline (reference sequence). The CDR3 is made up of 13 amino acids.

The table lists this clonotype with many counts. The chain joins TRBV5-1 to TRBJ1-1, with a weak D call TRBD1 (5 bases). The CDR3 extends over 14 amino acids. V lost 4 bases and J 3 bases, leaving 13 bases between the germline ends. Germline V CDR1 and CDR2: SGHRS, YFSETQ. As DNA, the CDR3 is TGCGCCAGCAGCCCCGGGTGGGGGGACACTGAAGCTTTCTTT. This sequence encodes CASSPGWGDTEAFF. Full variable domain (rest looked up from reference TRBV5-1 and TRBJ1-1): KAGVTQTPRYLIKTRGQQVTLSCSPISGHRSVSWYQQTPGQGLQFLFEYFSETQRNKGNFPGRFSGRQFSNSRSEMNVSTLELGDSALYLCASSPGWGDTEAFFGQGTRLTVV.

This clonotype was detected ten times or more. CDR3 amino acids: CASSLWGRGGNQETQYF. In DNA, the CDR3 is TGTGCCAGCAGTTTGTGGGGGAGGGGCGGAAACCAAGAGACCCAGTACTTC. The chain carries TRBV12-3 or TRBV12-4 and TRBJ2-5, with 7 bases aligning to TRBD2. The junction had 10 bases not matched to a gene; V was cut back by 3 bases and J by 0 bases. There are 17 residues in the CDR3.

This clonotype was observed at least ten times. The rearrangement links TRBV9 to TRBJ2-7; D is perhaps TRBD1 (6 bases). V lost 4 bases and J 3 bases, leaving 14 bases between the germline ends. CDR1 SGDLS and CDR2 YYNGEE come from the germline V gene. The CDR3 has 14 residues. For the CDR3, the DNA is TGTGCCAGCAGCACCCGCCTAGGGGGCTACGAGCAGTACTTC. Its translation: CASSTRLGGYEQYF.

By share, this clonotype counts as medium-sized. Here the CDR3 reads CSALESVPYSNQPQHF. As DNA, the CDR3 is TGCAGTGCCCTGGAGAGTGTCCCTTATAGCAATCAGCCCCAGCATTTT. The J gene is TRBJ1-5, the V gene TRBV20-1; unclear D gene. The length of the CDR3 is 16 residues. Germline values: CDR1 DFQATT, CDR2 SNEGSKA (reference sequence). V lost 6 bases, J lost 0 bases, and 18 bases lay in between.

Ten or more counts support this clonotype. The rearrangement uses TRBV29-1 and TRBJ1-3; TRBD1 is a possible D gene (5 bases). V was pared by 5 bases and J by 3 bases, with 17 bases between. This CDR3 contains 15 residues. Per germline, CDR1 SQVTM and CDR2 ANQGSEA. CDR3 sequence: CSVIAQGGVGNTIYF. The CDR3 DNA follows: TGCAGCGTTATAGCGCAGGGCGGGGTTGGAAACACCATATATTTT. The whole variable domain, filled in from reference TRBV29-1 and TRBJ1-3, reads SAVISQKPSRDICQRGTSLTIQCQVDSQVTMMFWYRQQPGQSLTLIATANQGSEATYESGFVIDKFPISRPNLTFSTLTVSNMSPEDSSIYLCSVIAQGGVGNTIYFGEGSWLTVV.

This clonotype came up many times. The V gene is TRBV20-1, the J gene TRBJ2-7; D gene uncertain. This CDR3 has 10 residues. The germline V gene has CDR1 DFQATT and CDR2 SNEGSKA (reference sequence). Trimming pared 5 bases from V and 3 bases from J, leaving 5 bases between. As DNA, the CDR3 is TGCAGTGCTCACAACTACGAGCAGTACTTC. Translated, it gives CSAHNYEQYF.

In its sample, this clonotype was seen many times. This chain links TRBV20-1 with TRBJ2-7, with D hard to call. This CDR3 is 12 amino acids long. Germline lookup yields CDR1 DFQATT and CDR2 SNEGSKA (reference sequence). The V end was cut by 3 bases, the J end by 2 bases, with 8 bases between. DNA of the CDR3: TGCAGTGCTAGTGACTCCCCCTACGAGCAGTACTTC. It encodes CSASDSPYEQYF.

This clonotype was detected ten times or more. The chain couples TRBV2 to TRBJ1-2, with TRBD1 matching 7 bases. Germline CDR1 is SNHLY and CDR2 is FYNNEI. The CDR3 contains 15 residues. V was pared by 4 bases and J by 2 bases, with 7 bases of the junction left unmatched. CDR3 sequence (DNA): TGTGCCAGCAGTGTGGGTCAGGGACAGAACTATGGCTACACCTTC. Its translation: CASSVGQGQNYGYTF.

Many counts were recorded for this clonotype. V and J are TRBV12-3 or TRBV12-4 and TRBJ2-1; D gene unclear. The V end was cut by 5 bases, the J end by 3 bases, with 2 bases between. The CDR3 is made up of 11 amino acids. This CDR3 is CASSLYNEQFF. CDR3 bases: TGTGCCAGCAGTCTCTACAATGAGCAGTTCTTC.

This clonotype showed up many times. The chain uses TRBV20-1 and TRBJ2-1; TRBD2 matches 7 bases. This CDR3 region has 12 residues. Germline V gives CDR1 DFQATT, CDR2 SNEGSKA (reference sequence). CDR3 in DNA: TGCAGCGCTCCTAGCGGATACAATGAGCAGTTCTTC. Translated: CSAPSGYNEQFF.

This clonotype was recorded many times. This chain uses TRBV10-2 with TRBJ2-3; maybe TRBD2 (6 bases). Deletions cut 3 bases from V and 0 bases from J, with 19 bases between. Germline V lookup: CDR1 WSHSY, CDR2 SAAADI. There are 18 residues in the CDR3. The CDR3 DNA follows: TGCGCCAGCAGTGATGACCGGTCGGGAGCAGCAAGCACAGATACGCAGTATTTT. It codes for CASSDDRSGAASTDTQYF.

This clonotype was counted ten times or more. The chain has TRBV20-1 and TRBJ1-5; no clear D. The germline V gene encodes CDR1 DFQATT and CDR2 SNEGSKA (reference sequence). The CDR3 consists of 13 residues. Between the trimmed V and J ends, which lost 1 base and 6 bases, there was a span of 10 bases. The chain's CDR3 is CSARVGSGQPQHF. CDR3 bases: TGCAGTGCTAGAGTGGGGAGTGGTCAGCCCCAGCATTTT.

This clonotype came up many times. The chain employs TRBV10-3 and TRBJ2-1; D remains unclear. Trimming took off 0 bases at V and 0 bases at J, with 3 bases between the two ends. CDR3 length: 14 amino acids. Germline CDR1 and CDR2: ENHRY and SYGVKD. The CDR3 loop reads CAISESVSYNEQFF. The CDR3 coding sequence is TGTGCCATCAGTGAGTCGGTCTCCTACAATGAGCAGTTCTTC.

This clonotype was observed many times. The chain joins TRBV3-1 to TRBJ2-2; possible D gene TRBD2, 5 bases. This CDR3 has 12 residues. Trimming removed 10 bases at V and 8 bases at J, with 14 bases between. CDR1 is LGHDT and CDR2 is YNNKEL in the germline V gene (reference sequence). The CDR3 sequence: CATGLPLGELFF. In nucleotides, the CDR3 is TGTGCCACTGGACTTCCTTTAGGGGAGCTGTTTTTT.

This clonotype was picked up many times. J is TRBJ1-2 and V is TRBV5-1; 8 positions match TRBD1. CDR1 is SGHRS and CDR2 is YFSETQ in the germline V gene. V lost 10 bases, J lost 5 bases, and 13 bases stayed unmatched. The CDR3 length is 14 residues. This chain's CDR3 is CASSQGGAVYGYTF. CDR3 bases: TGCGCCTCCTCACAGGGGGGCGCGGTGTATGGCTACACCTTC.

There are many counts of this clonotype. This chain links TRBV7-2 with TRBJ1-1; D is ambiguous. Trimming took 2 bases from V and 1 from J, leaving 11 bases between them. The CDR3 length is 15 residues. The germline gives CDR1 SGHTA, CDR2 FQGNSA. CDR3 in amino acids: CASSLYGVGNTEAFF. The CDR3 DNA is TGTGCCAGCAGCTTATATGGGGTTGGGAACACTGAAGCTTTCTTT.